This T cell receptor (beta chain) was obtained from a study of post-analysis software for immune sequencing data. Study context: Included courses were relapsing-remitting and secondary progressive multiple sclerosis; progressive-relapsing multiple sclerosis was also included.

This CDR3 contains 15 residues. Between the trimmed V and J ends, which lost 0 bases and 4 bases, there was a span of 7 bases. Looked up from germline, CDR1 is MNHEY and CDR2 is SVGAGI. There are a few counts of this clonotype. Its antigen is not identified. Whole-study results and caveats: Controls showed lower frequencies than patients for four to six TRBV segments, and TRBV5-6, TRBV5-1 and TRBV20-1 were among these.

TCR beta cDNA libraries had unique molecular identifiers. TCRdb recomputed calls from the PCR reads with MiXCR, one row per CDR3 protein. This sample has roughly 430,000 distinct CDR3 sequences; approximately 39% occur once, and the top ten carry roughly 8.2%. The rearrangement uses TRBV6-5 and TRBJ1-6; D remains unclear. The source of this sequence is a girl aged 2 to 10 with multiple sclerosis. Material for sequencing was blood. CDR3 sequence reads: CASSYSEGYNSPLHF. The DNA of the CDR3 is TGTGCCAGCAGTTACTCGGAAGGTTATAATTCACCCCTCCACTTT.